These T cell receptor beta chains were read from a single sample in a study of OX40 agonist ivuxolimab in advanced cancers. The protocol was immunoSEQ multiplex PCR, while the TCRdb copy is restricted to in-frame clones and leaves out a portion. The top ten hold 6.9% of the sample, which has some 76,000 clones, 84% seen once. Sequencing used CD4+ or CD8+ T cells sorted from blood, obtained in a trial of the OX40 agonist ivuxolimab. These receptors originate from an adult with an advanced solid tumor such as melanoma, head and neck, liver or kidney cancer. CDR3s include the opening cysteine and the closing phenylalanine or tryptophan. D genes are given only for firm matches. Size values are once, few and many counts, or a class for expanded clones, and some rows have none.

. . TRBJ1-5 TRBV7-9 CASSSDRGANQPQHF TGTGCCAGCAGCTCGGACCGTGGAGCTAATCAGCCCCAGCATTTT
. . TRBJ2-7 TRBV9 CASSAHSGYEQYF TGTGCCAGCAGCGCACACTCTGGCTACGAGCAGTACTTC
. . TRBJ1-1 TRBV6-6 CASSYSRAAAEAFF TGTGCCAGCAGTTACTCGAGGGCAGCGGCTGAAGCTTTCTTT
. . TRBJ1-5 TRBV2 CASRVDSINQPQHF TGTGCCAGCAGAGTGGACAGCATCAATCAGCCCCAGCATTTT
. . TRBJ1-1 TRBV25-1 CASSEPRATEAFF TGTGCCAGCAGTGAACCCAGGGCCACTGAAGCTTTCTTT
. . TRBJ1-6 TRBV2 CASSEAILPTLHF TGTGCCAGCAGTGAAGCGATACTTCCGACCCTCCACTTT
TRBD1 . TRBJ2-3 TRBV5-1 CASSFGGTGGVDTQYF TGCGCCAGCAGCTTTGGAGGGACAGGGGGCGTAGATACGCAGTATTTT
. . TRBJ1-1 TRBV7-2 CASSPQRSLHPVNTEAFF TGTGCCAGCAGCCCCCAGAGGTCACTTCACCCCGTTAACACTGAAGCTTTCTTT
TRBD2 . TRBJ2-5 TRBV10-3 CAISRLIGTSQETQYF TGTGCCATCAGTCGGTTAATAGGGACTAGCCAAGAGACCCAGTACTTC
TRBD1 . TRBJ2-6 TRBV15 CATSRETGTGSGANVLTF TGTGCCACCAGCAGAGAGACAGGGACAGGCTCTGGGGCCAACGTCCTGACTTTC
TRBD1 . TRBJ2-7 TRBV5-1 CASSLTGTGGLNFREQYF TGCGCCAGCAGTTTAACCGGGACAGGGGGCTTGAATTTTCGCGAGCAGTACTTC
. . TRBJ1-1 TRBV29-1 CSVKAPGMNTEAFF TGCAGCGTTAAGGCCCCCGGAATGAACACTGAAGCTTTCTTT
. . TRBJ2-2 TRBV4-1 CASSQYTGELFF TGCGCCAGCAGCCAATACACCGGGGAGCTGTTTTTT
. few TRBJ1-6 TRBV7-6 CASSSKPGHHNSPLHF TGTGCCAGCAGCTCAAAGCCGGGACACCATAATTCACCCCTCCACTTT
. few TRBJ1-2 TRBV7-2 CASSPVSGTGNYGYTF TGTGCCAGCAGCCCCGTGTCAGGGACGGGCAACTATGGCTACACCTTC
. few TRBJ1-3 TRBV2 CASSGWGMGNTIYF TGTGCCAGCAGTGGATGGGGAATGGGAAACACCATATATTTT
. . TRBJ1-2 TRBV15 CATSSNFGGYTF TGTGCCACCAGCTCCAACTTCGGGGGCTACACCTTC
. few TRBJ2-7 TRBV9 CASSVGGFSYEQYF TGTGCCAGCAGCGTAGGGGGTTTCTCCTACGAGCAGTACTTC
TRBD1 . TRBJ2-1 TRBV4-3 CASSHPGGAYNEQFF TGCGCCAGCAGCCACCCAGGGGGCGCATACAATGAGCAGTTCTTC
. . TRBJ1-1 TRBV4-2 CASSQRRQSGTEAFF TGTGCCAGCAGCCAAAGACGCCAGAGTGGCACTGAAGCTTTCTTT
. . TRBJ2-1 TRBV7-3 CASSLIGRAHEQFF TGTGCCAGCAGCTTGATCGGACGGGCACATGAGCAGTTCTTC
. . TRBJ1-1 TRBV2 CASPQATTEAFF TGTGCCAGCCCCCAGGCGACCACTGAAGCTTTCTTT
. . TRBJ2-7 TRBV4-1 CASSQETGRYEQYF TGCGCCAGCAGCCAAGAAACGGGGCGATACGAGCAGTACTTC
TRBD2 . TRBJ2-5 TRBV5-6 CASSLAGRVETQYF TGTGCCAGCAGCTTGGCGGGGAGGGTAGAGACCCAGTACTTC
. . TRBJ1-2 TRBV25-1 CASSEIYGYTF TGTGCCAGCAGTGAAATTTATGGCTACACCTTC
. . TRBJ1-1 TRBV7-2 CASSLAGRVGTEAFF TGTGCCAGCAGCTTAGCCGGCAGGGTAGGCACTGAAGCTTTCTTT
. once TRBJ2-7 TRBV4-2 CASSHGFSYEQYF TGTGCCAGCAGCCATGGGTTCTCCTACGAGCAGTACTTC
TRBD1 . TRBJ1-2 TRBV28 CASSFPPGTGSNYGYTF TGTGCCAGCAGTTTCCCCCCCGGGACAGGGAGCAACTATGGCTACACCTTC
TRBD2 . TRBJ2-1 TRBV15 CATSRETSGSNEQFF TGTGCCACCAGCAGAGAGACTAGCGGGAGTAATGAGCAGTTCTTC
. . TRBJ1-1 TRBV6-5 CASSSTVAEAFF TGTGCCAGCAGTTCGACAGTTGCTGAAGCTTTCTTT
. . TRBJ2-7 TRBV6-1 CASSEKGGVDEQYF TGTGCCAGCAGTGAAAAAGGGGGTGTCGACGAGCAGTACTTC
TRBD2 . TRBJ2-3 TRBV12-5 CASEGSGVTDTQYF TGTGCTAGTGAAGGAAGCGGGGTCACAGATACGCAGTATTTT
. . TRBJ1-2 TRBV4-1 CASSQGGLYGYTF TGCGCCAGCAGCCAGGGAGGGCTCTATGGCTACACCTTC
TRBD2 . TRBJ2-7 TRBV19 CASSILAGSEQYF TGTGCCAGTAGTATCCTAGCGGGAAGCGAGCAGTACTTC
. . TRBJ1-1 TRBV7-2 CASSIVSGIEAFF TGTGCCAGCAGCATAGTATCAGGGATCGAGGCTTTCTTT
. . TRBJ1-6 TRBV2 CASSPRQLSSYNSPLHF TGTGCCAGCAGCCCAAGACAGCTCAGCTCCTATAATTCACCCCTCCACTTT
. . TRBJ2-1 TRBV7-6 CASSSGGGGYNEQFF TGTGCCAGCAGCTCAGGAGGTGGGGGCTACAATGAGCAGTTCTTC
. . TRBJ1-5 TRBV2 CASRSTEGNQPQHF TGTGCCAGCAGATCCACAGAAGGCAATCAGCCCCAGCATTTT
TRBD1 few TRBJ2-1 TRBV7-3 CASSIGQGWNEQFF TGTGCCAGCAGCATCGGACAGGGGTGGAATGAGCAGTTCTTC
TRBD1 . TRBJ2-2 TRBV18 CASSLPQGTGELFF TGTGCCAGCTCACTCCCACAGGGGACCGGGGAGCTGTTTTTT
. . TRBJ1-2 TRBV19 CASSIQPGGHYGYTF TGTGCCAGTAGTATCCAACCTGGGGGCCACTATGGCTACACCTTC
. . TRBJ2-7 TRBV27 CASSLSWGSYEQYF TGTGCCAGCAGTTTATCGTGGGGTTCATACGAGCAGTACTTC
. . TRBJ2-3 TRBV27 CASSFLTDPADTQYF TGTGCCAGCAGTTTCCTCACCGATCCCGCGGATACGCAGTATTTT
TRBD1 . TRBJ1-2 TRBV15 CATSSRGGGGYGYTF TGTGCCACCAGCTCGAGGGGAGGGGGCGGCTATGGCTACACCTTC
. . TRBJ1-1 TRBV19 CASSNGKQGTEAFF TGTGCCAGTAGTAATGGGAAACAGGGCACTGAAGCTTTCTTT
. . TRBJ2-7 TRBV5-1 CASSLYTDDSYEQYF TGCGCCAGCAGCTTGTATACCGACGACTCCTACGAGCAGTACTTC
. . TRBJ1-1 TRBV7-2 CASSLFGNTEAFF TGTGCCAGCAGCTTATTCGGGAACACTGAAGCTTTCTTT
. . TRBJ2-3 TRBV20-1 CSATPRDTQYF TGCAGTGCTACCCCGCGAGATACGCAGTATTTT